This T cell receptor (beta chain) was obtained from a study of blood T cell repertoires in COVID-19. The repertoire was sequenced with immunoSEQ multiplex PCR; TCRdb's copy has only in-frame clones and lacks some. Among over 200,000 clones listed, approximately 91% were seen once. The CDR3 extends over 15 amino acids. Looked up from germline, CDR1 is MDHEN and CDR2 is SYDVKM. The germline V and J ends were trimmed by 2 bases and 6 bases, with 13 bases remaining between them. The specimen was peripheral blood. The chain employs TRBV28 and TRBJ2-2; D gene uncertain. This receptor was obtained from a man in his 60s who had recovered from COVID-19. The CDR3 sequence is CASSLPSVMAGELFF. The CDR3 region has the DNA TGTGCCAGCAGTTTACCGTCGGTTATGGCCGGGGAGCTGTTTTTT.